This T cell receptor beta chain derives from a study of CD8 T cells in ankylosing spondylitis. This clonotype was recorded many times. Its antigen is as yet unknown. The germline V gene has CDR1 LGHNA and CDR2 YNFKEQ. The CDR3 contains 14 residues. Trimming took 5 bases from V and 2 from J; bases not matched to a gene: 3. Study conclusions and caveats: Researchers reportedly found disease-linked clones significantly enriched in matched ankylosing spondylitis synovial fluid. Reactive arthritis synovial fluid and blood previously showed some of these motif variants. Clones linked to disease, bearing a CD8+ phenotype, were relatively rare in peripheral blood. Made up of roughly 8 highly homologous variants, a TCR beta motif appeared characteristic of ankylosing spondylitis blood.

Quantitative 5'-RACE with molecular barcodes produced the TCR beta libraries. TCRdb fed the 5' RACE reads into MiXCR, producing one record per CDR3 protein. The table records 200,000 to 250,000 distinct CDR3 sequences, about 7.3% of them present only once. The sample taken for sequencing was blood, either unsorted or a sorted T cell fraction (not recorded which). This TCR derives from a male donor with ankylosing spondylitis. This chain joins TRBV4-2 and TRBJ2-5, with 9 positions matching TRBD1. DNA of the CDR3: TGTGCCAGCAGCAACAGGGGGCTTCAAGAGACCCAGTACTTC. Amino acid sequence: CASSNRGLQETQYF.